These T cell receptor beta chains were read from a single sample in a study of PD-L1 blockade in urothelial cancer. Measured with immunoSEQ multiplex PCR; TCRdb has only the in-frame clones, and not every one. Altogether just under 45,000 clones are present, 83% being singletons, with the ten largest covering around 16%. The source was PBMCs, collected around atezolizumab (anti-PD-L1) treatment. The receptors originated from a man aged 55 to 69 with urothelial cancer. Both conserved end residues are part of each CDR3. The size entry is marked missing in some rows and otherwise reads once, few, many or a size class.

>TRBJ2-3|TRBV7-9|NA
CASSQAGQFTDTQYF
>TRBJ1-1|TRBV12-5|NA
CASGLGTGGDEAFF
>TRBJ1-2|TRBV19|NA
CASGLEGLLYGYTF
>TRBJ1-2|TRBV27|NA
CASRGQGIDYGYTF
>TRBJ2-5|TRBV4-2|NA
CASSPGAGGGETQYF
>TRBJ1-5|TRBV30|few
CAWTQPGQGNQPQHF
>TRBJ2-5|TRBV4-1|once
CASSQDGVQGAQETQYF
>TRBJ2-5|TRBV7-2|NA
CASSVTPLSSGGPETQYF
>TRBJ2-2|TRBV27|NA
CASSLERYTGELFF
>TRBJ2-7|TRBV19|NA
CASSHRTGGEQYF